The 4 T cell receptor beta chains below all came from one sample that was sequenced in a study of beta chain features in type 1 diabetes. Notes on the study in general: Among patients with Type 1 diabetes, TCRB CDR3s were moderately but significantly shorter in every one of the four CD4+ subsets.

Of the isolated RNA, all was reverse transcribed, and so the sequenced material was expressed TCRB transcripts. Assay used: immunoSEQ multiplex PCR; TCRdb lists only in-frame clones, some missing. There are hundreds of thousands of clones in the sample; over 10% occur only once, and approximately 0.022% lies in the top ten. Which antigens these TCRs recognize remains unknown. Sequenced: naive CD4+ T cells from blood. Receptors originate from a man aged 18 to 29 with type 1 diabetes.

This clone was found a few times. The chain links TRBV30 to TRBJ2-2; 13 positions match TRBD2. CDR1 GTSNPN and CDR2 SVGIG come from the germline V gene (reference sequence). The CDR3 has 16 amino acids. CDR3 DNA: TGTTCGGGTGACGTCGGACTAGCGGGGGCCCGCGGGGAGCTGTTTTTT. Protein: CSGDVGLAGARGELFF.

The rearrangement links TRBV4-1 to TRBJ2-7, with 9 positions matching TRBD2. V lost 0 bases to trimming and J lost 2 bases; unmatched junction nucleotides: 5. This CDR3 has 16 residues. Per the germline V gene, CDR1 is MGHRA and CDR2 is YSYEKL. The CDR3 protein is CASSQERLAVAYEQYF. The CDR3 nucleotides read TGCGCCAGCAGCCAAGAGAGACTAGCGGTGGCCTACGAGCAGTACTTC.

The rearrangement joins TRBV5-1 to TRBJ2-1; D might be TRBD2 (6 bases). The V gene's germline CDR1 is SGHRS and CDR2 YFSETQ. This CDR3 has 18 amino acids. V was trimmed by 0 bases and J by 0 bases, leaving 16 bases between them. The CDR3 sequence: CASSLARAGPSSYNEQFF. CDR3 DNA sequence: TGCGCCAGCAGCTTGGCTCGGGCGGGGCCGAGCTCCTACAATGAGCAGTTCTTC.

This clone was counted only a few times. The chain joins TRBV6-5 to TRBJ2-7, with D maybe TRBD2 (7 bases). V was cut by 2 bases and J by 2 bases, with 13 bases left in between. Germline CDR1 MNHEY, CDR2 SVGAGI. The CDR3 spans 15 residues. The CDR3 DNA follows: TGTGCCAGCAGTTACGGGCGGGGGCGAACCTACGAGCAGTACTTC. Its protein is CASSYGRGRTYEQYF.